This T cell receptor beta chain was sequenced in a study of T cell responses to AZD1222 COVID-19 vaccine. The study's findings and limits: Recipients of AZD1222 seropositive at baseline numbered only five or six.

Concerning this clone itself: The antigen is not known.

Only in-frame clones appear in the TCRdb table, and some are missing; sequencing was by immunoSEQ multiplex PCR. The repertoire holds 75,000 to 95,000 clones, with about 90% as singletons. Sequencing used peripheral blood, obtained on day 0 of MenACWY control vaccination. The source is an adult in good health.

CDR3 in DNA: TGTGCCAGCAGTTACAGGGGTACGACCCAGTACTTC. Translating it yields CASSYRGTTQYF. The chain couples TRBV6-5 to TRBJ2-5; D is possibly TRBD1 (5 bases). The ends were cut back, 2 bases at V and 7 bases at J, with 8 bases in the middle. The CDR3 is 12 residues long. Germline CDR1 and CDR2: MNHEY and SVGAGI.